This T cell receptor beta chain was identified in a study of cytomegalovirus exposure and HLA in healthy donors. At the level of the study: Researchers previously reported finding 90 million to 120 million unique TCR beta sequences from some 180 million T cells. Findings of the study overall: A later analysis revealed that TCR association rates differed between HLA loci, peaking at DRB1 and bottoming out at HLA-C. Immune exposure data for these donors was limited to CMV serostatus. An analysis done earlier found most TCR beta V segments productive about 90% or about 30% of the time.

The primer mix had 60 Vbeta and 13 Jbeta primers. Libraries were prepared by immunoSEQ multiplex PCR; TCRdb keeps only in-frame clonotypes and omits some of them. Counted here are some 180,000 clones, roughly 80% occurring once; the ten biggest clones make up around 1.7%. Points on this clone: What it binds is unknown.

Looked up from germline, CDR1 is MNHEY and CDR2 is SVGAGI. The V gene lost 0 bases and the J gene lost 4 bases, with 11 bases spanning the gap. The CDR3 is 15 residues long. The chain employs TRBV6-5 and TRBJ2-3; no clear D. Sequenced input: PBMCs. The source is a woman aged 18-29 years in good health and CMV-seronegative. DNA for the CDR3: TGTGCCAGCAGTTACTCGGGCCTCAGTTCAGATACGCAGTATTTT. This translates into CASSYSGLSSDTQYF.